This TCR beta chain came from a study of shared clonotypes between healthy human individuals. The data were produced by immunoSEQ multiplex PCR, yet TCRdb's version contains in-frame clones alone and is incomplete. This table has millions of clones, 85% to 95% appearing once. The CDR3 consists of 15 residues. Germline V gives CDR1 LNHDA, CDR2 SQIVND (reference sequence). The junction had 12 bases not matched to a gene; V was cut back by 10 bases and J by 3 bases. The chain joins TRBV19 to TRBJ1-5, with 7 bases lining up with TRBD1. This TCR was recovered from a man aged 18 to 30 in good health. Some clones in this sample may be carry-over from other donors' samples. Sequenced input: naive CD4+ T cells from PBMCs. Subset defined: CD45RA+ positively selected. For the CDR3, the DNA is TGTGCCACTTCAACCGGGACAGAATACAATCAGCCCCAGCATTTT. Amino acid sequence: CATSTGTEYNQPQHF.